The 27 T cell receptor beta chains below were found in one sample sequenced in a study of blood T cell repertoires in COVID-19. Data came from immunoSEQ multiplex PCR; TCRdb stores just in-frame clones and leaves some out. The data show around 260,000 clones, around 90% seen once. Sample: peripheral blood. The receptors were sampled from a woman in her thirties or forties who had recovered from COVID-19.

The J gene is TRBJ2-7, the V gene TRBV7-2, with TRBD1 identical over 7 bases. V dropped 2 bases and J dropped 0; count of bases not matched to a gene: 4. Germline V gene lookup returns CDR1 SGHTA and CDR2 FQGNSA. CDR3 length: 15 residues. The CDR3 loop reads CASSLSQGPSYEQYF. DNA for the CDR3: TGTGCCAGCAGCTTATCACAGGGGCCCTCCTACGAGCAGTACTTC.

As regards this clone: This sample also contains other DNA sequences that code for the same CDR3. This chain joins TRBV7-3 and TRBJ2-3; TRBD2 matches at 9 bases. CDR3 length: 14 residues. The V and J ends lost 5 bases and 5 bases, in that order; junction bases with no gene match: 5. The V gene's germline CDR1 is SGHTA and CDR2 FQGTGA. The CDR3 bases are TGTGCCAGCAGCCCGGGACTAGCCGTAGATACGCAGTATTTT. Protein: CASSPGLAVDTQYF.

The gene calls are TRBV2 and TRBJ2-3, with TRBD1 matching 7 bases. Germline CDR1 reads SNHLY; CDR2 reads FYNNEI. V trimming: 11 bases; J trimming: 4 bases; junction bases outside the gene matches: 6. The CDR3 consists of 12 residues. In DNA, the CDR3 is TGTGCCTCCATAAGGGGGCCAGATACGCAGTATTTT. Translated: CASIRGPDTQYF. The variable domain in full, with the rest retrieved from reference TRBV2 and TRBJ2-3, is EPEVTQTPSHQVTQMGQEVILRCVPISNHLYFYWYRQILGQKVEFLVSFYNNEISEKSEIFDDQFSVERPDGSNFTLKIRSTKLEDSAMYFCASIRGPDTQYFGPGTRLTVL.

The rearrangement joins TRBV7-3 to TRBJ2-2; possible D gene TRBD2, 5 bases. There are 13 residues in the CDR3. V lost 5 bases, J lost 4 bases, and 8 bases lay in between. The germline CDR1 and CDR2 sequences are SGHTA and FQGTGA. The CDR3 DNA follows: TGTGCCAGCAGCCCTACTAGCACCGGGGAGCTGTTTTTT. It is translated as CASSPTSTGELFF.

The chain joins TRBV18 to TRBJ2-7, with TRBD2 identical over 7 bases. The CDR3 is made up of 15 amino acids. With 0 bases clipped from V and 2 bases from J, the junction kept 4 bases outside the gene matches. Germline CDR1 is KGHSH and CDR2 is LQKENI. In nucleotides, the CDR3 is TGTGCCAGCTCACCACCCGGGACTACGGCCTACGAGCAGTACTTC. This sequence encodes CASSPPGTTAYEQYF.

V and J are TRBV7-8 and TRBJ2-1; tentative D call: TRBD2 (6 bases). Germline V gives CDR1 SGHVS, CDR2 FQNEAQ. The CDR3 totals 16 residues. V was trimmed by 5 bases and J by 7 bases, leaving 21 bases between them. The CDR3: CASSQDVGRTANEQFF. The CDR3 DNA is TGTGCCAGCAGCCAGGATGTGGGGAGGACTGCGAATGAGCAGTTCTTC.

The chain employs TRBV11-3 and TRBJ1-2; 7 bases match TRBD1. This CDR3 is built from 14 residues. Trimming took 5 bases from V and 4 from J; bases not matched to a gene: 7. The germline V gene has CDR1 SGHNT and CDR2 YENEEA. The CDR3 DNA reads TGTGCCAGCAGCCCCACAGGGGATGCCTATGGCTACACCTTC. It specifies CASSPTGDAYGYTF. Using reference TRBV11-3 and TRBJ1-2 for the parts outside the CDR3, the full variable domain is EAGVVQSPRYKIIEKKQPVAFWCNPISGHNTLYWYLQNLGQGPELLIRYENEEAVDDSQLPKDRFSAERLKGVDSTLKIQPAELGDSAVYLCASSPTGDAYGYTFGSGTRLTVV.

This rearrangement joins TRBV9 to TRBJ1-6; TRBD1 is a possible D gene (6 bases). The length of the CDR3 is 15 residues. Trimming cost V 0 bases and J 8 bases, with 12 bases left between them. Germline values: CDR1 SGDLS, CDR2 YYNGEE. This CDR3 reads CASSVATGWDSPLHF. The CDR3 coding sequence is TGTGCCAGCAGCGTAGCGACAGGTTGGGATTCACCCCTCCACTTT.

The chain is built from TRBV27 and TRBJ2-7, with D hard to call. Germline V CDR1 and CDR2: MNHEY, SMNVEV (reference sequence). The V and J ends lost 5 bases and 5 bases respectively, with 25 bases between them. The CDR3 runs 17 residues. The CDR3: CASSPYSGSSAVHEQYF. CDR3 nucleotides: TGTGCCAGCAGTCCCTACTCCGGGTCCTCGGCGGTCCACGAGCAGTACTTC.

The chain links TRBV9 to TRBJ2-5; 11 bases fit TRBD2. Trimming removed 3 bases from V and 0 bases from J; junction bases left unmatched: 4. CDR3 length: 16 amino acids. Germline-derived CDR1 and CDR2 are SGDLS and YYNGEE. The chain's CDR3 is CASSAASGRYQETQYF. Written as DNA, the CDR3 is TGTGCCAGCAGCGCGGCTAGCGGGAGGTACCAAGAGACCCAGTACTTC.

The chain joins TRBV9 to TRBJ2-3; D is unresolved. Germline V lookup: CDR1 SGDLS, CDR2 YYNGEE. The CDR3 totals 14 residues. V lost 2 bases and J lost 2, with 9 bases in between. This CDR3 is CASSVGVSTDTQYF. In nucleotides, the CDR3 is TGTGCCAGCAGCGTCGGAGTCTCCACAGATACGCAGTATTTT.

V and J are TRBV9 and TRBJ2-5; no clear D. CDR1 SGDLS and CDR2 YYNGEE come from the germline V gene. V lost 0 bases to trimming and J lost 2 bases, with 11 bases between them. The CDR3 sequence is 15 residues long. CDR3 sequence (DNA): TGTGCCAGCAGCGTAGGGGCTATCGAGCAAGAGACCCAGTACTTC. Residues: CASSVGAIEQETQYF.

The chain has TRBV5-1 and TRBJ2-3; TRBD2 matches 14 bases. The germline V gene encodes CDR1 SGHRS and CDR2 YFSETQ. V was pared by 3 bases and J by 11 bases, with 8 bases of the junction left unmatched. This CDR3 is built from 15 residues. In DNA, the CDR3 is TGCGCCAGCAGCTCGAGACTAGCGGGAGGGCAGGGGCAGTATTTT. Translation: CASSSRLAGGQGQYF.

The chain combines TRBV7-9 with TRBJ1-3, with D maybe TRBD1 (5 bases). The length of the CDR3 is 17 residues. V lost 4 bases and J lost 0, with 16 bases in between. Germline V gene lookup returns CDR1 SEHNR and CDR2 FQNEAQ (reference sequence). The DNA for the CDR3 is TGTGCCAGCAGCTCCCCGCCGACAGCGAGCTCTGGAAACACCATATATTTT. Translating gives CASSSPPTASSGNTIYF.

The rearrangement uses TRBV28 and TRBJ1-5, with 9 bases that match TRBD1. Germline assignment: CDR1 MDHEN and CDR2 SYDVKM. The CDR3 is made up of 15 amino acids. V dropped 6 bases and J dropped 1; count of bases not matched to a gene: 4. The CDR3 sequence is CASSLQGASNQPQHF. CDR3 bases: TGTGCCAGCAGCCTACAGGGGGCGAGCAATCAGCCCCAGCATTTT.

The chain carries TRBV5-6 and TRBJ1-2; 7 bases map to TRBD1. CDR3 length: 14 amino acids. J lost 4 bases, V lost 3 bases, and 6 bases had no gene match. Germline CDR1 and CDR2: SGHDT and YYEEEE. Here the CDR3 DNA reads TGTGCCAGCAGCTCGGGTGGACAGGCCTATGGCTACACCTTC. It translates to CASSSGGQAYGYTF.

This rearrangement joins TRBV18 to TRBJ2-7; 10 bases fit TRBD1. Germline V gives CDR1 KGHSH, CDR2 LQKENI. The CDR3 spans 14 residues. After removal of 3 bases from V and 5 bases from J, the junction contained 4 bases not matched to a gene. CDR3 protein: CASSPDRGVHEQYF. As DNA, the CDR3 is TGTGCCAGCTCACCGGACAGGGGGGTCCACGAGCAGTACTTC.

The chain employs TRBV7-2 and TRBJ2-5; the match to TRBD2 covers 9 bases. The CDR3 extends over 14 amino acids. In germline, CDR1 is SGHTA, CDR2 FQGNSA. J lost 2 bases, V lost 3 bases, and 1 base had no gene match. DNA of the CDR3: TGTGCCAGCAGCTTTCTAGCGGGACAAGAGACCCAGTACTTC. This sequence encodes CASSFLAGQETQYF.

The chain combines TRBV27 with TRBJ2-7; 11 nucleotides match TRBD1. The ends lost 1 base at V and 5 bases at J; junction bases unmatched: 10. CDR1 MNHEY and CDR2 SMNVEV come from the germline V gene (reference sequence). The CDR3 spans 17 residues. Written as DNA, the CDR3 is TGTGCCAGCAGTTTATTTTCATCCAGGACAGGGGGCGACGAGCAGTACTTC. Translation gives CASSLFSSRTGGDEQYF.

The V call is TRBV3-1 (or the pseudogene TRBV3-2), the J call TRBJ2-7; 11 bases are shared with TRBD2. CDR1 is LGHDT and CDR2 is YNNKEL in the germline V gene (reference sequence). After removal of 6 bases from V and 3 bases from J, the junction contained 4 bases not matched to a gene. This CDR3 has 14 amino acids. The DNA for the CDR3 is TGTGCCAGCAGTGTCGGGACTAGCGGCTACGAGCAGTACTTC. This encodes CASSVGTSGYEQYF.

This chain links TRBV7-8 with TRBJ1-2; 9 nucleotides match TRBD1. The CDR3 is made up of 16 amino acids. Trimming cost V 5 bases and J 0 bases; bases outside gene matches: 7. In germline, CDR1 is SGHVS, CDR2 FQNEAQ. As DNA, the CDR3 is TGTGCCAGCAGCGCACCGGGACAGGGAGCTAACTATGGCTACACCTTC. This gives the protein CASSAPGQGANYGYTF.

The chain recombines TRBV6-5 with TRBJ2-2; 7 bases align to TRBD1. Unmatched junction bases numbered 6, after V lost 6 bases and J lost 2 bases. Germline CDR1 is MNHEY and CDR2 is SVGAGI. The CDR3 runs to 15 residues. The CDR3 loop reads CASRHTGANTGELFF. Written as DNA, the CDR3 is TGTGCCAGCAGACATACAGGGGCCAACACCGGGGAGCTGTTTTTT.

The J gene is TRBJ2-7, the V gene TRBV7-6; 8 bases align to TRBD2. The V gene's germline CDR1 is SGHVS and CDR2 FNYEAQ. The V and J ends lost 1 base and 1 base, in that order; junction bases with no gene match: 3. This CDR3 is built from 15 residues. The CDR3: CASSLGREGSYEQYF. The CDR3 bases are TGTGCCAGCAGCTTAGGTCGGGAGGGGTCCTACGAGCAGTACTTC.

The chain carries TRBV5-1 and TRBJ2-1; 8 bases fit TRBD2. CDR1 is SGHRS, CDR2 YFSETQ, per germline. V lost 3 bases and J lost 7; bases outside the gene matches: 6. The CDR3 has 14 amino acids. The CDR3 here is CASSSAGVGNEQFF. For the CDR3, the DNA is TGCGCCAGCAGCTCAGCGGGAGTGGGTAATGAGCAGTTCTTC.

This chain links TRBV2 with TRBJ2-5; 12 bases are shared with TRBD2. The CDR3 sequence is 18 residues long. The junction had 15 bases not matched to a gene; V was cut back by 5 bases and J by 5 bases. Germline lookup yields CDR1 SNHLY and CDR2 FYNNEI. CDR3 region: CASSKPGSSGRAGETQYF. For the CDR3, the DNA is TGTGCCAGCAGTAAACCGGGGTCTAGCGGGAGGGCCGGGGAGACCCAGTACTTC.

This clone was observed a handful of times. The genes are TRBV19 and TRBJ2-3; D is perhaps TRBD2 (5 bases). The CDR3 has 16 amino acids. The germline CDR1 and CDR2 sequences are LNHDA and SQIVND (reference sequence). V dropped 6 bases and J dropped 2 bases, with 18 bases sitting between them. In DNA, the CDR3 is TGTGCCAGTAGCAAAACTAGAGGAGCCCCCACAGATACGCAGTATTTT. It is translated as CASSKTRGAPTDTQYF.

The DNA of the CDR3 is TGCAGCGTTGTAATAGCGGGAGGCCCCGGGGAGCTGTTTTTT. Protein sequence: CSVVIAGGPGELFF. The rearrangement links TRBV29-1 to TRBJ2-2; 10 nucleotides match TRBD2. CDR3 size: 14 residues. J gave up 6 bases and V 4 bases, and 5 bases lay outside the gene matches. The germline gives CDR1 SQVTM, CDR2 ANQGSEA.